Following are 30 T cell receptor beta chains from one sample sequenced in a study of regulatory T cells in long-lasting Graves disease. This sample's time point: newly diagnosed GD, antithyroid drugs for less than 3 months. RNA from PBMCs was the source of the TCR library. Combining iRepertoire HTBI primers with Arm-PCR of CDR3 regions, the authors built TCR beta libraries. TCRdb analysed the multiplex PCR reads with MiXCR anew, one entry per CDR3 protein. The sample records 580,000 or so distinct CDR3 sequences, 15% to 20% being singletons. The data were also submitted as part of a second study, on T cells in Graves' hyperthyroidism and ophthalmopathy.

Sample: peripheral blood mononuclear cells (PBMCs), taken at new diagnosis, from a patient treated with antithyroid drugs. The origin of the receptors is a man aged 18-30 years with Graves disease.

This chain uses TRBV3-1 with TRBJ1-2; a weak D match, TRBD1 (6 bases). The CDR3 totals 13 residues. Germline V lookup: CDR1 LGHDT, CDR2 YNNKEL (reference sequence). V lost 1 base, J lost 8 bases, and 11 bases lay in between. The CDR3 DNA sequence: TGTGCCAGCAGCCAAGGGGGGGCAGGGGGCTACACCTTC. Its protein is CASSQGGAGGYTF.

At least ten counts were recorded for this clonotype. The V and J genes are TRBV30 and TRBJ1-1; 10 positions agree with TRBD1. Germline assignment: CDR1 GTSNPN and CDR2 SVGIG (reference sequence). The CDR3 consists of 14 residues. The V segment lost 2 bases and the J segment 4 bases; nucleotides outside the gene matches: 4. The CDR3 DNA reads as TGTGCCTGGAGTTCCCGGACAGGGGGCACTGAAGCTTTCTTT. Amino acid sequence: CAWSSRTGGTEAFF.

This clonotype has ten or more counts. The chain links TRBV7-9 to TRBJ2-7; 10 bases agree with TRBD1. This CDR3 has 15 amino acids. The V gene's germline CDR1 is SEHNR and CDR2 FQNEAQ (reference sequence). J was trimmed by 1 base and V by 1 base; bases with no gene match: 1. In nucleotides, the CDR3 is TGTGCCAGCAGCTTAGGGGACAGGGGTTCCTACGAGCAGTACTTC. Amino acids: CASSLGDRGSYEQYF.

This clonotype was seen ten or more times. V gene TRBV28 combines with J gene TRBJ2-1, with TRBD2 matching 12 bases. CDR1 and CDR2 (germline): MDHEN, SYDVKM. V dropped 4 bases and J dropped 3; count of bases not matched to a gene: 7. The CDR3 length is 17 residues. The CDR3 bases are TGTGCCAGCAGTTCTGGGCGGGGACTAGCGGGCTACAATGAGCAGTTCTTC. Protein product: CASSSGRGLAGYNEQFF.

This clonotype was picked up a small number of times. It is likely a read error: a sequence one base away is far more abundant. The chain joins TRBV7-6 to TRBJ2-1; possibly TRBD1 or TRBD2 for D (5 bases each). CDR1 SGHVS and CDR2 FNYEAQ come from the germline V gene. Trimming left V 5 bases short and J 10 bases short, with 15 bases between. CDR3 size: 13 residues. DNA of the CDR3: TGTGCCAGCAGCGAGGGACCGAACTACGAGCAGTTCTTC. The encoded protein is CASSEGPNYEQFF.

The chain has TRBV5-1 and TRBJ2-1, with 9 positions matching TRBD1. Germline V gene data show CDR1 as SGHRS and CDR2 as YFSETQ. Trimming removed 1 base from V and 8 bases from J; junction bases left unmatched: 10. CDR3 length: 16 residues. The CDR3 nucleotides read TGCGCCAGCAGCTTGAGGGGGACAGGGACTCGCGATGAGCAGTTCTTC. The encoded protein is CASSLRGTGTRDEQFF. The whole variable domain, remainder taken from reference TRBV5-1 and TRBJ2-1, is KAGVTQTPRYLIKTRGQQVTLSCSPISGHRSVSWYQQTPGQGLQFLFEYFSETQRNKGNFPGRFSGRQFSNSRSEMNVSTLELGDSALYLCASSLRGTGTRDEQFFGPGTRLTVL.

The rearrangement joins TRBV11-2 to TRBJ1-5; D is perhaps TRBD1 (5 bases). V shed 1 base and J shed 7 bases, with 20 bases lying between them. CDR3 length: 17 amino acids. Germline V gene data show CDR1 as SGHAT and CDR2 as FQNNGV. The CDR3 loop is CASSLAAGRGRGQPQHF. CDR3 coding DNA: TGTGCCAGCAGCTTAGCCGCCGGGCGGGGCAGAGGGCAGCCCCAGCATTTT.

This clonotype has a count of ten or more. V is TRBV28 and J is TRBJ1-4, with a possible D match to TRBD1 (5 bases). V was shortened by 8 bases and J by 6 bases, with 10 bases between the two germline ends. The CDR3 is made up of 12 amino acids. Germline V gene sequence: CDR1 MDHEN, CDR2 SYDVKM. The CDR3 reads CASRQGYEKLFF. As DNA, the CDR3 is TGTGCCAGCCGGCAGGGATATGAAAAACTGTTTTTT. Complete variable domain (other parts from reference TRBV28 and TRBJ1-4): DVKVTQSSRYLVKRTGEKVFLECVQDMDHENMFWYRQDPGLGLRLIYFSYDVKMKEKGDIPEGYSVSREKKERFSLILESASTNQTSMYLCASRQGYEKLFFGSGTQLSVL.

This clonotype showed up just a few times. The chain recombines TRBV24-1 with TRBJ2-3, with 8 bases matching TRBD2. Germline V gene sequence: CDR1 KGHDR, CDR2 SFDVKD. The CDR3 loop spans 16 amino acids. Germline trimming cut 3 bases from V and 0 bases from J; bases unmatched to any gene: 4. CDR3 protein: CATSDPGGDSTDTQYF. The CDR3 DNA sequence: TGTGCCACCAGTGATCCGGGAGGGGATAGCACAGATACGCAGTATTTT.

This clonotype showed up many times. The chain uses TRBV2 and TRBJ2-7; a weak D match, TRBD1 (5 bases). V was pared by 8 bases and J by 1 base, with 15 bases between. CDR1 and CDR2 from the germline V gene are SNHLY and FYNNEI. The CDR3 contains 14 residues. The CDR3 here is CASLGAVASYEQYF. In DNA, the CDR3 is TGTGCCAGCTTAGGGGCGGTAGCATCCTACGAGCAGTACTTC.

Only a few counts were recorded for this clonotype. A single base separates this from a much larger clone, so it may be a read error. The chain employs TRBV6-1 and TRBJ1-2, with unresolved D. The CDR3 is 13 residues long. The V gene lost 2 bases and the J gene lost 4 bases, with 8 bases spanning the gap. Germline CDR1 reads MNHNS; CDR2 reads SASEGT. The CDR3 region is CASSENGGYGYTF. CDR3 bases: TGTGCCAGCAGTGAAAACGGCGGCTATGGCTACACCTTC.

In this sample, this clonotype turned up many times. The chain uses TRBV7-8 and TRBJ1-1, with 9 bases lining up with TRBD1. V shed 5 bases, J shed 0 bases, and the junction held 10 bases outside the gene matches. The length of the CDR3 is 17 residues. The V gene's germline CDR1 is SGHVS and CDR2 FQNEAQ. CDR3 sequence reads: CASSNGGRDRVNTEAFF. CDR3 nucleotide sequence: TGTGCCAGCAGCAACGGGGGCCGGGACAGGGTGAACACTGAAGCTTTCTTT.

CDR3 amino acids: CSARDGPGELFF. DNA for the CDR3: TGCAGTGCTAGAGATGGGCCGGGGGAGCTGTTTTTT. V and J are TRBV20-1 and TRBJ2-2; D not certain. Germline assignment: CDR1 DFQATT and CDR2 SNEGSKA (reference sequence). This CDR3 has 12 residues. The V end was cut by 0 bases, the J end by 8 bases, with 7 bases between.

Points on this clonotype: The final CDR3 position lacks the conserved phenylalanine or tryptophan, pointing to a likely read error. The rearrangement links TRBV27 to TRBJ2-1, with 9 bases aligning to TRBD1. The CDR3 sequence is 15 residues long. Germline lookup yields CDR1 MNHEY and CDR2 SMNVEV (reference sequence). Germline trimming cut 6 bases from V and 7 bases from J; bases unmatched to any gene: 10. The CDR3 coding sequence is TGTGCCAGCAGCTCTAAGACAGGGGGTAGGAATGAGCAGTTCCTC. This sequence encodes CASSSKTGGRNEQFL.

This clonotype occurred many times. The rearrangement links TRBV6-5 to TRBJ2-7; the D call may be TRBD1 or TRBD2 (6 bases each). Trimming removed 0 bases from V and 1 base from J, with 13 bases in between. CDR1 is MNHEY, CDR2 SVGAGI, per germline. The CDR3 is made up of 16 amino acids. CDR3 sequence: CASSYSRGAVSYEQYF. CDR3 nucleotide sequence: TGTGCCAGCAGTTACTCGAGGGGGGCCGTATCCTACGAGCAGTACTTC.

V usage is TRBV13 and J usage is TRBJ2-7; 11 positions agree with TRBD2. Looked up from germline, CDR1 is PRHDT and CDR2 is FYEKMQ (reference sequence). The CDR3 loop spans 17 amino acids. After removal of 4 bases from V and 7 bases from J, the junction contained 15 bases not matched to a gene. The CDR3 DNA reads as TGTGCCAGCAGCTCCGGGACTAGCGGAAACCTAGGTAGGGAGCAGTACTTC. This translates into CASSSGTSGNLGREQYF.

This clonotype was recorded at least ten times. The J gene is TRBJ2-1, the V gene TRBV5-1; maybe TRBD1 (5 bases). The CDR3 totals 15 residues. Deletions cut 2 bases from V and 5 bases from J, with 14 bases between. The V gene's germline CDR1 is SGHRS and CDR2 YFSETQ. CDR3 bases: TGCGCCAGCAGCTTAACAACCTTGGGGCACAATGAGCAGTTCTTC. Translating gives CASSLTTLGHNEQFF.

Comments on this clonotype: A single base separates this from a much larger clone, so it may be a read error. This chain links TRBV20-1 with TRBJ2-7; D uncertain. The CDR3 sequence is 14 residues long. Germline-derived CDR1 and CDR2 are DFQATT and SNEGSKA (reference sequence). CDR3 nucleotide sequence: TGCGGTGCTAGAAACCCTACAAGCTCCTACGAGCAGTACTTC. The encoded protein is CGARNPTSSYEQYF.

This clonotype has at least ten counts. V usage is TRBV2 and J usage is TRBJ2-1; weak D call: TRBD2 (5 bases). The CDR3 runs to 14 residues. Germline-derived CDR1 and CDR2 are SNHLY and FYNNEI. V lost 7 bases to trimming and J lost 5 bases, with 15 bases between them. The CDR3 bases are TGTGCCAGCAAACGGGCTCCGCGGGACAATGAGCAGTTCTTC. This gives the protein CASKRAPRDNEQFF.

This clonotype was observed a handful of times. The chain couples TRBV13 to TRBJ1-1; TRBD1 is a possible D gene (6 bases). CDR3 size: 14 residues. Germline CDR1 PRHDT, CDR2 FYEKMQ (reference sequence). With 5 bases removed from V and 1 base from J, the gap between germline ends came to 11 bases. CDR3 sequence: CASSVRGPNTEAFF. The DNA for the CDR3 is TGTGCCAGCAGCGTCCGGGGGCCGAACACTGAAGCTTTCTTT.

This rearrangement joins TRBV11-2 to TRBJ1-3, with 7 bases matching TRBD1. Trimming cost V 5 bases and J 5 bases; bases outside gene matches: 3. The germline CDR1 and CDR2 sequences are SGHAT and FQNNGV. CDR3 length: 13 residues. The CDR3 DNA follows: TGTGCCAGCAGCCAGGGGGGGAGAAACACCATATATTTT. This translates into CASSQGGRNTIYF.

As for this clonotype: A much larger clone is a single base away; this may be a read error. This sequence joins TRBV5-1 and TRBJ2-5, with TRBD1 identical over 8 bases. V was pared by 7 bases and J by 5 bases, with 7 bases of the junction left unmatched. Germline V gene data show CDR1 as SGHRS and CDR2 as YFSETQ. CDR3 length: 13 residues. The CDR3: CASHAGGGETQYF. CDR3 DNA: TGCGCCAGCCATGCAGGGGGCGGTGAGACCCAGTACTTC.

The chain recombines TRBV7-2 with TRBJ1-1; tentatively, D is TRBD1 (6 bases). CDR1 is SGHTA, CDR2 FQGNSA, per germline. V lost 5 bases and J 2 bases, leaving 15 bases between the germline ends. The CDR3 has 15 amino acids. CDR3 bases: TGTGCCAGCAGCATGACGACAGGACTTAACACTGAAGCTTTCTTT. Its translation: CASSMTTGLNTEAFF.

The sample holds a few counts of this clonotype. The chain employs TRBV30 and TRBJ2-1; D uncertain. V gave up 0 bases and J gave up 10 bases, with 7 bases separating them. The CDR3 has 11 residues. CDR1 is GTSNPN, CDR2 SVGIG, per germline (reference sequence). In nucleotides, the CDR3 is TGTGCCTGGAGTGTGTCGCGGGAGCAGTTCTTC. Its protein is CAWSVSREQFF. Combining the CDR3 with reference TRBV30 and TRBJ2-1 gives the whole variable domain SQTIHQWPATLVQPVGSPLSLECTVEGTSNPNLYWYRQAAGRGLQLLFYSVGIGQISSEVPQNLSASRPQDRQFILSSKKLLLSDSGFYLCAWSVSREQFFGPGTRLTVL.

This clonotype has a count of ten or more. The chain uses TRBV18 and TRBJ1-3; D perhaps matches TRBD1 (6 bases). V lost 0 bases and J lost 0, with 9 bases in between. CDR1 KGHSH and CDR2 LQKENI come from the germline V gene. The CDR3 covers 16 residues. The CDR3 protein is CASSPPDRFSGNTIYF. The DNA for the CDR3 is TGTGCCAGCTCACCACCGGACAGATTCTCTGGAAACACCATATATTTT.

This clonotype was detected only a few times. The V and J genes are TRBV3-1 and TRBJ1-6, with TRBD1 as a possible D gene (5 bases). The V end was cut by 3 bases, the J end by 0 bases, with 12 bases between. CDR1 is LGHDT and CDR2 is YNNKEL in the germline V gene (reference sequence). The CDR3 totals 17 residues. CDR3 sequence: CASSHRQSSSYNSPLHF. CDR3 sequence (DNA): TGTGCCAGCAGCCATCGACAGAGCAGCTCCTATAATTCACCCCTCCACTTT.

The chain has TRBV28 and TRBJ2-5, with 7 positions matching TRBD1. The length of the CDR3 is 13 residues. From germline, CDR1 is MDHEN and CDR2 SYDVKM. Trimming cost V 11 bases and J 1 base; bases outside gene matches: 7. CDR3 amino acids: CAAGTEFQETQYF. CDR3 DNA sequence: TGTGCCGCTGGGACAGAATTCCAAGAGACCCAGTACTTC.

This clonotype was observed a handful of times. The rearrangement joins TRBV5-1 to TRBJ1-1, with D unclear. Trimming took off 7 bases at V and 0 bases at J, with 10 bases between the two ends. Per the germline V gene, CDR1 is SGHRS and CDR2 is YFSETQ. This CDR3 spans 13 amino acids. The CDR3 coding sequence is TGCGCCAGCGGGCGGAACATGAACACTGAAGCTTTCTTT. Translated, it gives CASGRNMNTEAFF.

This clonotype has at least ten counts. This chain joins TRBV27 and TRBJ2-7, with 9 bases aligning to TRBD1. Germline assignment: CDR1 MNHEY and CDR2 SMNVEV (reference sequence). V trimming: 4 bases; J trimming: 4 bases; junction bases outside the gene matches: 14. CDR3 size: 17 residues. The CDR3 sequence is CASSSPIRGDREYEQYF. The CDR3 nucleotides read TGTGCCAGCAGTTCCCCAATCCGGGGGGACAGGGAGTACGAGCAGTACTTC.

This chain uses TRBV18 with TRBJ1-3; TRBD1 is a possible D gene (5 bases). The CDR3 has 15 amino acids. V was trimmed by 0 bases and J by 2 bases, leaving 8 bases between them. CDR1 and CDR2 from the germline V gene are KGHSH and LQKENI. CDR3 nucleotide sequence: TGTGCCAGCTCACCACCTGACAGCCCTGGAAACACCATATATTTT. Protein: CASSPPDSPGNTIYF.